This T cell receptor beta chain was profiled in a study of cytomegalovirus exposure and HLA in healthy donors. The ends were cut back, 7 bases at V and 7 bases at J, with 11 bases in the middle. Per the germline V gene, CDR1 is SGHVT and CDR2 is SQSDAQ. The length of the CDR3 is 12 residues. Vbeta (60) and Jbeta (13) primers were used in the PCR. Method: immunoSEQ multiplex PCR; TCRdb's copy keeps in-frame clones and lacks some. Of over 150,000 clones listed, 80% were seen once; the top ten hold 5.6%. The sequence came from a woman in her forties in good health and CMV-seropositive. Sequencing was performed on PBMCs. The chain employs TRBV7-4 and TRBJ1-5; possibly TRBD1 for D (6 bases). The CDR3 spells CASIHRGQPQHF. CDR3 bases: TGTGCCAGCATCCATAGGGGGCAGCCCCAGCATTTT.